This TCR beta chain was captured in a study of patients and donors after allogeneic stem cell transplantation. TCRdb ran MiXCR on the RT-PCR reads and lists one entry per CDR3 protein. This table holds some 87,000 distinct CDR3 sequences, about 48% found once. Sequencing was performed on blood, either unsorted or a sorted T cell fraction (not recorded which). This clonotype was obtained from a human donor who was either an allogeneic HSCT recipient or a stem cell or donor lymphocyte infusion donor (not recorded which). It is not recorded whose cells these are; they may come from a transplant donor.

For the CDR3, the DNA is TGTGCCAGCAGCGCCCTGGGCCAGGGGAACACTGAAGCTTTCTTT. Amino acids: CASSALGQGNTEAFF. The chain combines TRBV11-1 with TRBJ1-1, with D maybe TRBD1 (5 bases). CDR1 is SGHAT and CDR2 is FQDESV in the germline V gene (reference sequence). Trimming stripped 5 bases from V and 1 base from J, with 14 bases between. The CDR3 runs to 15 residues.